These 17 T cell receptor beta chains originate from one sample sequenced in a study of blood T cell repertoires in COVID-19. Repertoires were generated with immunoSEQ multiplex PCR, while TCRdb's copy carries only in-frame clones and drops some. The data contain under 150,000 clones, roughly 82% of them seen just once; the ten biggest clones take up roughly 13%. Source material: peripheral blood. Source of these receptors: a man older than 75 with acute or convalescent COVID-19.

The chain uses TRBV11-1 and TRBJ1-2, with D possibly TRBD1 on 6 matching bases. The germline gives CDR1 SGHAT, CDR2 FQDESV (reference sequence). V was shortened by 4 bases and J by 1 base, with 10 bases between the two germline ends. CDR3 length: 14 residues. The CDR3 loop is CASSSFRGNYGYTF. In DNA form, the CDR3 reads TGTGCCAGCAGCTCGTTCAGGGGTAACTATGGCTACACCTTC.

V is TRBV5-1 and J is TRBJ2-3; 11 bases are shared with TRBD1. Germline loops: CDR1 SGHRS, CDR2 YFSETQ. There are 18 residues in the CDR3. Losses at the gene ends were 0 bases for V and 4 bases for J; bases not matched to a gene: 10. The CDR3 DNA reads TGCGCCAGCAGCTTGGGGGGACAGGGGGGCCTAAGGGCAGATACGCAGTATTTT. Translation gives CASSLGGQGGLRADTQYF.

J is TRBJ1-3 and V is TRBV10-3; the D is unclear. Germline loops: CDR1 ENHRY, CDR2 SYGVKD. The CDR3 is 11 amino acids. Deletions cut 3 bases from V and 8 bases from J, with 5 bases between. As DNA, the CDR3 is TGTGCCATCAGTGAATCGGACACCATATATTTT. Protein product: CAISESDTIYF.

This clone was detected only a few times. The V call is TRBV4-2, the J call TRBJ2-7; TRBD2 aligns across 13 bases. The CDR3 has 14 residues. V gave up 4 bases and J gave up 4 bases; unmatched junction bases: 1. CDR1 is LGHNA, CDR2 YNFKEQ, per germline. CDR3 sequence (DNA): TGTGCCAGCAGCCCGGGACTAGCGGGGTACGAGCAGTACTTC. Translating it yields CASSPGLAGYEQYF.

This clone was seen a few times. The J gene is TRBJ2-3, the V gene TRBV5-6, with TRBD2 as a possible D gene (6 bases). This CDR3 is built from 12 residues. Germline lookup yields CDR1 SGHDT and CDR2 YYEEEE. Trimming pared 0 bases from V and 8 bases from J, leaving 7 bases between. In nucleotides, the CDR3 is TGTGCCAGCAGCTTGGTTAGCGGTACGCAGTATTTT. It translates to CASSLVSGTQYF. Variable domain in full (rest from reference TRBV5-6 and TRBJ2-3): DAGVTQSPTHLIKTRGQQVTLRCSPKSGHDTVSWYQQALGQGPQFIFQYYEEEERQRGNFPDRFSGHQFPNYSSELNVNALLLGDSALYLCASSLVSGTQYFGPGTRLTVL.

The chain recombines TRBV7-9 with TRBJ1-5; D unresolved. The V end was cut by 1 base, the J end by 0 bases, with 10 bases between. The CDR3 is made up of 16 amino acids. Germline CDR1 is SEHNR and CDR2 is FQNEAQ (reference sequence). The CDR3 DNA reads TGTGCCAGCAGCTTAGGTATGGCCAGTAGCAATCAGCCCCAGCATTTT. Protein sequence: CASSLGMASSNQPQHF.

This chain links TRBV5-4 with TRBJ2-1; D is uncertain. The V gene's germline CDR1 is SGHNT and CDR2 YYREEE (reference sequence). CDR3 size: 13 residues. The V and J ends lost 0 bases and 4 bases respectively, with 5 bases between them. The chain's CDR3 is CASSLAQYNEQFF. In DNA, the CDR3 is TGTGCCAGCAGCTTGGCTCAGTACAATGAGCAGTTCTTC.

The V gene is TRBV6-2 or TRBV6-3, the J gene TRBJ1-5, with 10 bases matching TRBD1. The trim removed 7 bases at V and 2 bases at J, leaving 5 bases unmatched. This CDR3 spans 15 amino acids. The germline V gene encodes CDR1 MNHEY and CDR2 SVGEGT. The CDR3 here is CASTPTGGGNQPQHF. In nucleotides, the CDR3 is TGTGCCAGCACCCCGACAGGGGGCGGCAATCAGCCCCAGCATTTT.

This clone appeared a few times. V usage is TRBV10-2 and J usage is TRBJ1-6; 7 positions agree with TRBD1. The germline V gene encodes CDR1 WSHSY and CDR2 SAAADI. After removal of 3 bases from V and 5 bases from J, the junction contained 4 bases not matched to a gene. This CDR3 has 15 amino acids. CDR3 loop: CASSDVGQHNSPLHF. The DNA of the CDR3 is TGCGCCAGCAGTGACGTGGGACAGCATAATTCACCCCTCCACTTT.

V gene TRBV5-1 combines with J gene TRBJ2-6, with 8 bases matching TRBD1. Trimming removed 7 bases from V and 3 bases from J; junction bases left unmatched: 6. The CDR3 is 15 amino acids. Germline V gene lookup returns CDR1 SGHRS and CDR2 YFSETQ. CDR3 coding DNA: TGCGCCAGCCACAGGACAGGGAGTGGGGCCAACGTCCTGACTTTC. The encoded protein is CASHRTGSGANVLTF.

The chain couples TRBV28 to TRBJ1-6, with D perhaps matching TRBD1 (6 bases). Deletions cut 5 bases from V and 18 bases from J, with 29 bases between. CDR3 length equals 16 residues. CDR1 and CDR2 from the germline V gene are MDHEN and SYDVKM. The CDR3 spells CASSGVQGGIYSQAHF. DNA of the CDR3: TGTGCCAGCAGTGGGGTACAAGGGGGAATTTATTCACAGGCCCACTTT.

The rearrangement uses TRBV18 and TRBJ2-7; possible D gene TRBD1, 5 bases. The CDR3 consists of 14 residues. V was cut by 1 base and J by 2 bases, with 9 bases left in between. CDR1 is KGHSH, CDR2 LQKENI, per germline. CDR3 sequence reads: CASSPQGITYEQYF. CDR3 DNA: TGTGCCAGCTCACCACAGGGGATTACCTACGAGCAGTACTTC.

The chain employs TRBV6-5 and TRBJ1-5; weak D call: TRBD1 (6 bases). V gave up 5 bases and J gave up 5 bases, with 13 bases separating them. The CDR3 loop spans 14 amino acids. Germline V gene sequence: CDR1 MNHEY, CDR2 SVGAGI. CDR3 in DNA: TGTGCCAGCAGTCGCGACAGGATCGATCAGCCCCAGCATTTT. It codes for CASSRDRIDQPQHF.

The V gene is TRBV3-1 (or the pseudogene TRBV3-2), the J gene TRBJ2-3, with a weak D call TRBD2 (6 bases). The length of the CDR3 is 14 residues. CDR1 is LGHDT, CDR2 YNNKEL, per germline (reference sequence). V lost 10 bases to trimming and J lost 2 bases, with 16 bases between them. CDR3 protein: CATRLGGATDTQYF. Here the CDR3 DNA reads TGTGCCACCAGACTCGGGGGAGCCACAGATACGCAGTATTTT.

This rearrangement joins TRBV6-5 to TRBJ1-2; no firm D call. Germline CDR1 and CDR2: MNHEY and SVGAGI. The CDR3 length is 14 residues. V was clipped by 3 bases and J by 5 bases, with 13 bases between them. CDR3 amino acids: CASSYEAENYGYTF. The CDR3 nucleotides read TGTGCCAGCAGTTATGAGGCAGAAAATTATGGCTACACCTTC.

The V and J genes are TRBV4-2 and TRBJ2-7; a possible D gene is TRBD2 (6 bases). The V end was cut by 1 base, the J end by 2 bases, with 12 bases between. CDR1 is LGHNA, CDR2 YNFKEQ, per germline. The CDR3 runs 15 residues. The DNA of the CDR3 is TGTGCCAGCAGCCAAGGTGGAGGGAGCACCTACGAGCAGTACTTC. It translates to CASSQGGGSTYEQYF.

The chain joins TRBV3-1 (or the pseudogene TRBV3-2) to TRBJ1-6; possibly TRBD1 for D (5 bases). The CDR3 loop spans 13 amino acids. Deletions cut 1 base from V and 13 bases from J, with 11 bases between. Germline V CDR1 and CDR2: LGHDT, YNNKEL (reference sequence). The CDR3 here is CASSQATAGPLHF. In DNA form, the CDR3 reads TGTGCCAGCAGCCAAGCGACAGCCGGCCCCCTCCACTTT.